These 14 T cell receptor beta chains originate from one sample sequenced in a study of blood T cell repertoires in COVID-19. Profiling relied on immunoSEQ multiplex PCR, and the TCRdb table lists in-frame clones only, not all of them. Seen here are around 250,000 clones, roughly 86% observed once, and the top ten hold under 2%. Sequencing was done on a sample of peripheral blood. These receptors were collected from a woman aged 55-75 years who had recovered from COVID-19.

The table lists this clone with a few counts. The gene calls are TRBV9 and TRBJ1-1, with a weak D call TRBD1 (6 bases). This CDR3 has 13 amino acids. In germline, CDR1 is SGDLS, CDR2 YYNGEE. Deletions cut 0 bases from V and 5 bases from J, with 8 bases between. CDR3 nucleotide sequence: TGTGCCAGCAGCGTAGGGGGGCGGACTGAAGCTTTCTTT. It specifies CASSVGGRTEAFF.

The chain couples TRBV18 to TRBJ1-5, with unresolved D. V was cut by 3 bases and J by 7 bases, with 16 bases left in between. The CDR3 sequence is 15 residues long. The germline gives CDR1 KGHSH, CDR2 LQKENI. The CDR3 here is CASSPNGLFTQPQHF. CDR3 in DNA: TGTGCCAGCTCACCCAATGGCCTTTTCACCCAGCCCCAGCATTTT.

This clone has a single count. The gene calls are TRBV5-1 and TRBJ2-7, with 7 nucleotides matching TRBD2. CDR1 is SGHRS and CDR2 is YFSETQ in the germline V gene. The V segment lost 7 bases and the J segment 6 bases; nucleotides outside the gene matches: 7. The CDR3 loop spans 12 amino acids. CDR3 residues: CASDSPGGEQYF. The CDR3 DNA follows: TGCGCCAGCGACAGCCCGGGGGGCGAGCAGTACTTC. Full variable domain (remainder filled in from reference TRBV5-1 and TRBJ2-7): KAGVTQTPRYLIKTRGQQVTLSCSPISGHRSVSWYQQTPGQGLQFLFEYFSETQRNKGNFPGRFSGRQFSNSRSEMNVSTLELGDSALYLCASDSPGGEQYFGPGTRLTVT.

This sequence joins TRBV4-2 and TRBJ2-7, with 11 bases matching TRBD2. CDR1 and CDR2 from the germline V gene are LGHNA and YNFKEQ. V trimming: 4 bases; J trimming: 2 bases; junction bases outside the gene matches: 7. This CDR3 is built from 16 residues. In nucleotides, the CDR3 is TGTGCCAGCAGCCGAGAAGGGACTAGCGGAACCTACGAGCAGTACTTC. Its protein is CASSREGTSGTYEQYF.

The J gene is TRBJ1-3, the V gene TRBV5-4, with D perhaps TRBD1 (6 bases). Germline V lookup: CDR1 SGHNT, CDR2 YYREEE (reference sequence). The CDR3 is 14 amino acids. The V gene lost 3 bases and the J gene lost 3 bases, with 10 bases spanning the gap. The CDR3 spells CASSSQGHGNTIYF. In DNA form, the CDR3 reads TGTGCCAGCAGCTCGCAGGGGCATGGAAACACCATATATTTT.

This clone has a single count. The chain carries TRBV10-3 and TRBJ2-1, with TRBD2 as a possible D gene (5 bases). Germline loops: CDR1 ENHRY, CDR2 SYGVKD. The V end was cut by 3 bases, the J end by 8 bases, with 14 bases between. The CDR3 sequence is 14 residues long. CDR3 in amino acids: CAISDPGLFYEQFF. As DNA, the CDR3 is TGTGCCATCAGTGACCCCGGACTTTTCTATGAGCAGTTCTTC.

The V call is TRBV3-1 (or the pseudogene TRBV3-2), the J call TRBJ2-5; 8 bases are a match to TRBD1. CDR3 length: 13 residues. Germline CDR1 and CDR2: LGHDT and YNNKEL (reference sequence). Trimming took 6 bases from V and 4 from J; bases not matched to a gene: 4. This chain's CDR3 is CASRDRARETQYF. DNA of the CDR3: TGTGCCAGCAGGGACAGGGCGCGAGAGACCCAGTACTTC.

The rearrangement uses TRBV10-3 and TRBJ1-2; TRBD1 matches 10 bases. CDR3 length: 15 residues. J was trimmed by 4 bases and V by 2 bases; bases with no gene match: 4. The germline V gene encodes CDR1 ENHRY and CDR2 SYGVKD. The CDR3 region is CAISEGGQGIYGYTF. CDR3 nucleotides: TGTGCCATCAGTGAGGGGGGACAGGGGATCTATGGCTACACCTTC.

In the case of this clone: A junction boundary mismatches the germline segment, possibly from a read error. The chain recombines TRBV2 with TRBJ2-5; 9 nucleotides line up with TRBD1. Germline CDR1 and CDR2: SNHLY and FYNNEI. The length of the CDR3 is 12 residues. The CDR3 loop reads CASGDRGKTQYF. The CDR3 region has the DNA TGTGCCAGCGGTGACAGGGGGAAGACCCAGTACTTC.

The chain links TRBV6-5 to TRBJ2-5, with D uncertain. There are 14 residues in the CDR3. Germline CDR1 reads MNHEY; CDR2 reads SVGAGI. With 7 bases removed from V and 5 bases from J, the gap between germline ends came to 17 bases. CDR3 sequence (DNA): TGTGCCAGCACTATAAGTTCGGGTGCCGAGACCCAGTACTTC. Protein product: CASTISSGAETQYF.

Concerning this clone itself: This may arise from a read error, as a much more abundant clone is one base away. The sample has other DNA sequences that encode this CDR3 too. The V gene is TRBV6-1, the J gene TRBJ1-2; tentatively, D is TRBD1 (5 bases). The V gene lost 2 bases and the J gene lost 6 bases, with 10 bases spanning the gap. The CDR3 has 13 amino acids. CDR1 is MNHNS, CDR2 SASEGT, per germline. CDR3 in amino acids: CASSEQGENGYTF. CDR3 in DNA: TGTGCCAGCAGTGAACAGGGTGAGAATGGCTACACCTTC.

This clone was seen only once. The CDR3, as DNA: TGTGCCAGTAGTATAGTCTCGGGTTCTGGAAACACCATATATTTT. This sequence encodes CASSIVSGSGNTIYF. The rearrangement uses TRBV19 and TRBJ1-3; no clear D gene. Trimming shortened V by 1 base and J by 1 base, and 8 bases separated the two germline ends. The CDR3 length is 15 residues. Per germline, CDR1 LNHDA and CDR2 SQIVND (reference sequence).

This chain connects TRBV27 to TRBJ1-4; D may be TRBD1 (5 bases). This CDR3 spans 16 amino acids. Trimming stripped 6 bases from V and 0 bases from J, with 14 bases between. Looked up from germline, CDR1 is MNHEY and CDR2 is SMNVEV (reference sequence). The CDR3 bases are TGTGCCAGCAGCCGACGGTGGGGGGCAACTAATGAAAAACTGTTTTTT. It codes for CASSRRWGATNEKLFF. The full variable domain, completed using reference TRBV27 and TRBJ1-4, is EAQVTQNPRYLITVTGKKLTVTCSQNMNHEYMSWYRQDPGLGLRQIYYSMNVEVTDKGDVPEGYKVSRKEKRNFPLILESPSPNQTSLYFCASSRRWGATNEKLFFGSGTQLSVL.

The rearrangement joins TRBV2 to TRBJ2-2; the match to TRBD1 covers 8 bases. J gave up 9 bases and V 6 bases, and 9 bases lay outside the gene matches. Looked up from germline, CDR1 is SNHLY and CDR2 is FYNNEI. There are 14 residues in the CDR3. This CDR3 reads CASSAGTGSRELFF. CDR3 coding DNA: TGTGCCAGCAGCGCCGGGACAGGTAGCCGGGAGCTGTTTTTT.